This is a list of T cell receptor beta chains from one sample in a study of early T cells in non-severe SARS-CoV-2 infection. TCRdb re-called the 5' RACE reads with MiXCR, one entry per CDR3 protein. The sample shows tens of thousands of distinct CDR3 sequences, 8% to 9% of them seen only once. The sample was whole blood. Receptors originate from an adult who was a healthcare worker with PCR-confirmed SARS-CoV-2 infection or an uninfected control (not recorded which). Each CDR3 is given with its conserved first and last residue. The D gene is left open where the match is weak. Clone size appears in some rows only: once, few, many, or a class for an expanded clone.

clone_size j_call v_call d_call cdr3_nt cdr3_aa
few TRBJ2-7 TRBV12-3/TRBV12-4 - TGTGCCAGCGGGAGCGGGTACGAGCAGTACTTC CASGSGYEQYF
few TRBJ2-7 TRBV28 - TGTGCCAGCAGTACGGGGTTTCCCTACGAGCAGTACTTC CASSTGFPYEQYF
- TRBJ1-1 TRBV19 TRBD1 TGTGCCAGTAAGGACAGGGCAATGAACACTGAAGCTTTCTTT CASKDRAMNTEAFF
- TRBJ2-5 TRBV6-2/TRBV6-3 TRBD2 TGTGCCAGCAACCCGGGGGGTCAAGAGACCCAGTACTTC CASNPGGQETQYF
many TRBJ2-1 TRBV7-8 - TGTGCCAGCAGCTTACGGAGTAGGGGGTCGGATGAGCAGTTCTTC CASSLRSRGSDEQFF
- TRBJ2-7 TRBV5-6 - TGTGCCAGCAGCTTGGCCAATTACGAGCAGTACTTC CASSLANYEQYF
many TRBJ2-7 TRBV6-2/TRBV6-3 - TGTGCCAGCAGGATGAGGACACTGGGCGACGAGCAGTACTTC CASRMRTLGDEQYF
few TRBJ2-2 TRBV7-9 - TGTGCCAGTTTGCGGGACAGTAACACCGGGGAGCTGTTTTTT CASLRDSNTGELFF
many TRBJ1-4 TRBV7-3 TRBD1 TGTGCCAGCAGCTTTAACAGGGGTGTAGAAAAACTGTTTTTT CASSFNRGVEKLFF
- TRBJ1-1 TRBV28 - TGTGCCAGCAGTGCGCCCGGGACTCAAGCTTTCTTT CASSAPGTQAFF
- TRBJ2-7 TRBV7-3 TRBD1 TGTGCCAGCAGCCTGCGGGACAGGCCCTACGAGCAGTACTTC CASSLRDRPYEQYF
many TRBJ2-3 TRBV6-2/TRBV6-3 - TGTGCCAGCAGTTCCCGGGGAGACACAGATACGCAGTATTTT CASSSRGDTDTQYF
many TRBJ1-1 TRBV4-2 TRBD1 TGTGCCAGCAGCCGGGGACAGGGGGCGATGAACACTGAAGCTTTCTTT CASSRGQGAMNTEAFF
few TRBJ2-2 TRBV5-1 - TGCGCCAGCAGCTTGGACGGCGGGACGAACACCGGGGAGCTGTTTTTT CASSLDGGTNTGELFF
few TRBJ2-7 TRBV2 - TGTGCCAGCGGTACGGGGCCGGACCGGCAGTACTTC CASGTGPDRQYF
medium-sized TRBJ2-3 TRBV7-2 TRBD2 TGTGCCAGCAGCTTAGAGGCTAGCGGGAGCCGTAGCACAGATACGCAGTATTTT CASSLEASGSRSTDTQYF
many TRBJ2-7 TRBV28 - TGTGCCAGCTACGGTGATTCCGCGTCGGGCTACGAGCAGTACTTC CASYGDSASGYEQYF
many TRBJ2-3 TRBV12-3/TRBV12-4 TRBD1 TGTGCCAGCACGGGGACAGGGTTCACAGATACGCAGTATTTT CASTGTGFTDTQYF
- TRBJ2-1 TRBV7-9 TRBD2 TGTGCCAGCAGCTTAACCGCTAGCGGGAGTCGGAGTGAGCAGTTCTTC CASSLTASGSRSEQFF
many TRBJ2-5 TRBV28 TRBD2 TGTGCCAGCAGTTCCGGACTAGCGAGTCAAGAGACCCAGTACTTC CASSSGLASQETQYF
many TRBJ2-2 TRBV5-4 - TGTGCCAGCAGCTTGCCGAACACCGGGGAGCTGTTTTTT CASSLPNTGELFF
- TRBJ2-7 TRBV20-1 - TGCAGTGCTGAAACAGGTGAACTAACCTACGAGCAGTACTTC CSAETGELTYEQYF
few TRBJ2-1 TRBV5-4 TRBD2 TGTGCCAGCAGCTCGAATGGCGGGAGATACAGTGAGCAGTTCTTC CASSSNGGRYSEQFF
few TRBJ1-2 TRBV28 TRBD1 TGTGCCAGCAGTACTGGGACAGATTACTATGGCTACACCTTC CASSTGTDYYGYTF
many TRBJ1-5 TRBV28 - TGTGCCAGCACCCTCGGAGGAAATAGCAATCAGCCCCAGCATTTT CASTLGGNSNQPQHF
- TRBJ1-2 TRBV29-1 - TGCAGCGTTGAGGTACAGGGCTATGGCTACACCTTC CSVEVQGYGYTF
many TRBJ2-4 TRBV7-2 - TGTGCCAGCAGCCTAAACAGCGAAAACATTCAGTACTTC CASSLNSENIQYF
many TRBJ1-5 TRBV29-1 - TGCAGCGCCGCAGACAGGCTCAATCAGCCCCAGCATTTT CSAADRLNQPQHF
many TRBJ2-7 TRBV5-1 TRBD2 TGCGCCAGCAGCTTGGGCTCCCAAGCGGGGGAGCAGTACTTC CASSLGSQAGEQYF
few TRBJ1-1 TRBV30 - TGTGCCTGGAGGGCTGAATTCGCTGAAGCTTTCTTT CAWRAEFAEAFF
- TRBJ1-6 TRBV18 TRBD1 TGTGCCAGCTCACCATCCGTTGGGCGACAGGGAAATTCACCCCTCCACTTT CASSPSVGRQGNSPLHF
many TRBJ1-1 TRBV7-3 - TGTGCCAGCAGTATGGGGTCCTCGAACACTGAAGCTTTCTTT CASSMGSSNTEAFF
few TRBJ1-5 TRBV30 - TGTGCCTGGAGTCCCCGTTCGGGAGGCAATCAGCCCCAGCATTTT CAWSPRSGGNQPQHF
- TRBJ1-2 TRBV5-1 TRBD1 TGCGCCAGCAGCACCCGTGTGGGGACAGGGGGCGTTGGCTACACCTTC CASSTRVGTGGVGYTF
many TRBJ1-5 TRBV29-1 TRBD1 TGCAGCGTGAAAACAGGGGGATTAGATCAGCCCCAGCATTTT CSVKTGGLDQPQHF
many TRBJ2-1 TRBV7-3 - TGTGCCAGCAGCTTACAGCCCCGGGCTGATATAGAGCAGTTCTTC CASSLQPRADIEQFF
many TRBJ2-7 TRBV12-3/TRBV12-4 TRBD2 TGTGCCAGCAGTTTGGGTACGGGGAGGGACGAGCAGTACTTC CASSLGTGRDEQYF
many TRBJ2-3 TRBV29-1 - TGCAGCGTTGCCAACCCTGGAAGGACAGATACGCAGTATTTT CSVANPGRTDTQYF
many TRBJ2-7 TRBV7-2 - TGTGCCAGCAGCTTTAGGGGGGCCGGGGTCACCTACGAGCAGTACTTC CASSFRGAGVTYEQYF
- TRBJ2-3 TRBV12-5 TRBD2 TGTGCTAGTGGTTTGACAGTCAAGAAGCGGGAGGGCCCCCAGTATTTT CASGLTVKKREGPQYF
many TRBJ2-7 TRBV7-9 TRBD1 TGTGCCAGCAGCCGAAGTTGGGGCCGGGACAGCTACGAGCAGTACTTC CASSRSWGRDSYEQYF
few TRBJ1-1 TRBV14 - TGTGCCAGCAGCTGGAACAGGAACACTGAAGCTTTCTTT CASSWNRNTEAFF
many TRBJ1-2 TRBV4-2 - TGTGCCAGCAGCCAAGGTCTCAGATTCTATGGCTACACCTTC CASSQGLRFYGYTF
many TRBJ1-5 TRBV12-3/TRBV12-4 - TGTGCCAGCAGTTGGGTTTCCGGGAACTGGGGGCAGCCCCAGCATTTT CASSWVSGNWGQPQHF
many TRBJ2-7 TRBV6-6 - TGTGCCAGCAGGCAAACCGGGACGCACTCCTACGAGCAGTACTTC CASRQTGTHSYEQYF
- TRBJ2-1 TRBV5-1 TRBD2 TGCGCCAGCAGCTTGCGACTAGCGGGGACTTCCTCCTACAATGAGCAGTTCTTC CASSLRLAGTSSYNEQFF
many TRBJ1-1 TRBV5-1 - TGCGCCAGCAGATCGGATCCGCAAGCATACACTGAAGCTTTCTTT CASRSDPQAYTEAFF
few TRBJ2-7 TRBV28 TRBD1 TGTGCCAGCAGGCCCTCCGGGACAGGTGTGCACGAGCAGTACTTC CASRPSGTGVHEQYF